This T cell receptor beta chain derives from a study of T cells in Graves' hyperthyroidism and ophthalmopathy. Amplified TCR beta CDR3 regions derived from RNA transcripts. The TCR CDR3 first-round RT-PCR relied on the HTBI primer set. TCRdb re-called the multiplex PCR reads through MiXCR, storing one row per CDR3 protein. The sample yields under 350,000 distinct CDR3 sequences, about a sixth seen once. Study observations and caveats: Ophthalmopathy was model-predicted a median around 6.1 months pre-onset.

With regard to this clonotype: What it binds is unknown.

Trimming shortened V by 5 bases and J by 8 bases, and 21 bases separated the two germline ends. This CDR3 region has 14 residues. The germline V gene has CDR1 DFQATT and CDR2 SNEGSKA (reference sequence). V is TRBV20-1 and J is TRBJ1-2; D is perhaps TRBD1 (6 bases). Sequencing was carried out using blood. This TCR was recovered from a woman between 55 and 75 years old with Graves' ophthalmopathy. The CDR3 nucleotides are TGCAGTGCTTCAAAGTCGGGGGCCGGAGGAGGCTACACCTTC. This encodes CSASKSGAGGGYTF.